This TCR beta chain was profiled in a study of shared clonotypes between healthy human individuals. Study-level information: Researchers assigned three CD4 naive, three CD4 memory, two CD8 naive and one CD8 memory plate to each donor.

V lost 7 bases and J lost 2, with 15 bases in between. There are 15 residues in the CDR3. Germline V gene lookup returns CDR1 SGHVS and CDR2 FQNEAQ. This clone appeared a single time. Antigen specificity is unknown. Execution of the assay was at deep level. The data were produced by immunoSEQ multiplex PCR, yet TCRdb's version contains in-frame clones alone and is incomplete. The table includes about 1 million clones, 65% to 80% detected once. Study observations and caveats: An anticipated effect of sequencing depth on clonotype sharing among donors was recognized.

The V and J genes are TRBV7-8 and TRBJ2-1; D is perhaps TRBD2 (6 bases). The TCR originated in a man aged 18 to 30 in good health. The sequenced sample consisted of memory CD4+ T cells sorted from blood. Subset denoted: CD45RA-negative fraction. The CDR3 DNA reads TGTGCCAGCACCCCCGCGGAGGGACCCTACAATGAGCAGTTCTTC. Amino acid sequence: CASTPAEGPYNEQFF.